This T cell receptor beta chain was sequenced during a study of vaccination and CD4 T cells after COVID-19. At the level of the study: Stimulation of cells relied on overlapping spike peptides derived from SARS-CoV-2, HCoV-NL63, HCoV-OC43 and HCoV-229E. Study-level results: Researchers looked at relatively few convalescent patients and had no early post-infection timepoints.

Specified treatment: approximately nine-day PBMC culture with coronavirus spike peptide pools or control peptides (ViraFEST assay). The collection of CD4+ T cells from the unexposed donor took place before the COVID-19 pandemic (2011-2018). Researchers challenged CD4+ T cells from unexposed donors with SARS-CoV-2 S/N and four cold-coronavirus spikes, cells permitting. Once obtained from cultured CD4+ T cells, the DNA was sequenced using the Oncomine TCR Beta short-read assay. Researchers extracted genomic DNA from CD4+ T cells that had been cultured. TCRdb ran MiXCR on the PCR reads and lists one entry per CDR3 protein. The sample has around 5,200 distinct CDR3 sequences, approximately 40% seen once. The junction had 13 bases not matched to a gene; V was cut back by 3 bases and J by 2 bases. Per the germline V gene, CDR1 is SGHRS and CDR2 is YFSETQ. The CDR3 is 17 residues long. As regards this clonotype: As yet, its antigen is unknown.

The clonotype comes from a human donor in good health. J is TRBJ1-2 and V is TRBV5-1; TRBD1 aligns across 7 bases. Sequencing used CD4+ T cells from blood, cultured in vitro. This chain's CDR3 is CASSSHRTGRENYGYTF. In DNA, the CDR3 is TGCGCCAGCAGCTCCCACCGGACAGGTCGGGAGAACTATGGCTACACCTTC.